These 18 T cell receptor beta chains share one sample of origin, sequenced in a study of cytomegalovirus exposure and HLA in healthy donors. The PCR made use of 60 Vbeta and 13 Jbeta primers. Only in-frame clones appear in the TCRdb table, and some are missing; sequencing was by immunoSEQ multiplex PCR. Altogether some 110,000 clones are present, roughly four fifths being singletons, with the ten largest covering 13%. Material for sequencing was PBMCs. The origin of the receptors is a woman in her fifties or sixties in good health and CMV-seropositive.

The genes are TRBV30 and TRBJ1-3, with a possible D match to TRBD1 (6 bases). This CDR3 region has 13 residues. V was trimmed by 4 bases and J by 4 bases, leaving 11 bases between them. Germline V gene data show CDR1 as GTSNPN and CDR2 as SVGIG (reference sequence). The CDR3 coding sequence is TGTGCCTGGAAACAGGGAGCCGGAAACACCATATATTTT. It is translated as CAWKQGAGNTIYF. Based on the CDR3 plus reference TRBV30 and TRBJ1-3, the full variable domain is SQTIHQWPATLVQPVGSPLSLECTVEGTSNPNLYWYRQAAGRGLQLLFYSVGIGQISSEVPQNLSASRPQDRQFILSSKKLLLSDSGFYLCAWKQGAGNTIYFGEGSWLTVV.

This clone was recorded once. The gene calls are TRBV19 and TRBJ1-5; 11 bases are a match to TRBD1. CDR3 length: 18 amino acids. V lost 6 bases and J lost 1; bases outside the gene matches: 11. Germline V gives CDR1 LNHDA, CDR2 SQIVND (reference sequence). The CDR3: CASRAGTGGWYSNQPQHF. The CDR3 region has the DNA TGTGCCAGTAGAGCCGGGACAGGGGGATGGTACAGCAATCAGCCCCAGCATTTT.

This chain links TRBV30 with TRBJ2-7, with D possibly matching TRBD2 (6 bases). V was pared by 1 base and J by 0 bases, with 10 bases between. The CDR3 is 14 amino acids. The V gene's germline CDR1 is GTSNPN and CDR2 SVGIG (reference sequence). CDR3 amino acids: CAWSGGEDSYEQYF. The CDR3 DNA reads TGTGCCTGGAGTGGGGGGGAGGACTCCTACGAGCAGTACTTC.

This chain connects TRBV9 to TRBJ1-2; TRBD1 is a possible D gene (6 bases). The CDR3 sequence is 14 residues long. Between the trimmed V and J ends, which lost 4 bases and 3 bases, there was a span of 13 bases. Germline loops: CDR1 SGDLS, CDR2 YYNGEE. CDR3 nucleotides: TGTGCCAGCAGCTCCCGCAAGGGGGACTATGGCTACACCTTC. Its protein is CASSSRKGDYGYTF.

The chain joins TRBV7-2 to TRBJ2-4; D uncertain. V was trimmed by 0 bases and J by 1 base, leaving 10 bases between them. Germline V gene sequence: CDR1 SGHTA, CDR2 FQGNSA. This CDR3 has 16 amino acids. CDR3 in DNA: TGTGCCAGCAGCTTAGCGCCGGTGTGGGCCAAAAACATTCAGTACTTC. Protein product: CASSLAPVWAKNIQYF.

This clone was counted many times. J is TRBJ1-1 and V is TRBV6-1; the match to TRBD1 covers 7 bases. Germline V lookup: CDR1 MNHNS, CDR2 SASEGT. V lost 7 bases, J lost 5 bases, and 1 base stayed unmatched. The CDR3 covers 11 residues. CDR3: CASMGQTEAFF. For the CDR3, the DNA is TGTGCCAGCATGGGACAGACTGAAGCTTTCTTT.

This chain connects TRBV5-1 to TRBJ2-1; unclear D gene. The V end lost 4 bases, the J end lost 5 bases, and 16 bases lay between the germline ends. The CDR3 covers 15 residues. Germline values: CDR1 SGHRS, CDR2 YFSETQ. The CDR3 reads CASSPSLTGNNEQFF. DNA of the CDR3: TGCGCCAGCAGCCCATCCCTGACTGGTAACAATGAGCAGTTCTTC.

Here the CDR3 reads CASSPRTGDYEQYF. CDR3 nucleotide sequence: TGTGCCAGCAGCCCCCGTACGGGGGACTACGAGCAGTACTTC. The chain recombines TRBV11-1 with TRBJ2-7; D possibly corresponds to TRBD2 (6 bases). Trimming stripped 5 bases from V and 3 bases from J, with 14 bases between. The CDR3 consists of 14 residues. Germline loops: CDR1 SGHAT, CDR2 FQDESV (reference sequence).

The rearrangement joins TRBV2 to TRBJ1-1, with 7 bases fitting TRBD1. The CDR3 is made up of 14 amino acids. Germline loops: CDR1 SNHLY, CDR2 FYNNEI. V lost 8 bases and J lost 1; bases outside the gene matches: 7. This CDR3 is CASVGAGGNTEAFF. The CDR3 nucleotides are TGTGCCAGCGTCGGGGCAGGGGGGAACACTGAAGCTTTCTTT.

This chain links TRBV19 with TRBJ1-2; TRBD1 matches 9 bases. CDR3 length: 16 amino acids. CDR1 and CDR2 (germline): LNHDA, SQIVND (reference sequence). Trimming at V came to 5 bases and at J to 2 bases, leaving 9 bases not matched to a gene. In DNA form, the CDR3 reads TGTGCCAGTAGTGGGGCGGGACAGGGAAAAAACTATGGCTACACCTTC. Protein: CASSGAGQGKNYGYTF. Supplemented by reference TRBV19 and TRBJ1-2, the full variable domain reads DGGITQSPKYLFRKEGQNVTLSCEQNLNHDAMYWYRQDPGQGLRLIYYSQIVNDFQKGDIAEGYSVSREKKESFPLTVTSAQKNPTAFYLCASSGAGQGKNYGYTFGSGTRLTVV.

This clone was seen just once. The rearrangement links TRBV19 to TRBJ2-7, with D possibly matching TRBD1 (6 bases). Germline CDR1 is LNHDA and CDR2 is SQIVND (reference sequence). V lost 3 bases and J lost 4, with 19 bases in between. This CDR3 region has 16 residues. Here the CDR3 reads CASSMVGGVSRYEQYF. CDR3 DNA sequence: TGTGCCAGTAGTATGGTAGGGGGAGTCTCTCGGTACGAGCAGTACTTC.

The chain recombines TRBV4-2 with TRBJ2-1; 16 bases align to TRBD2. Germline trimming cut 2 bases from V and 4 bases from J; bases unmatched to any gene: 2. The CDR3 loop spans 17 amino acids. Germline lookup yields CDR1 LGHNA and CDR2 YNFKEQ. CDR3 sequence: CASSQPGLAGGYNEQFF. DNA of the CDR3: TGTGCCAGCAGCCAACCGGGACTAGCGGGAGGGTACAATGAGCAGTTCTTC.

The chain uses TRBV7-8 and TRBJ1-2; 9 bases align to TRBD1. Germline CDR1 SGHVS, CDR2 FQNEAQ. After removal of 5 bases from V and 0 bases from J, the junction contained 10 bases not matched to a gene. The CDR3 length is 17 residues. The CDR3 region is CASSPRTGAFTNYGYTF. The CDR3 DNA is TGTGCCAGCAGCCCCCGGACAGGGGCCTTTACTAACTATGGCTACACCTTC.

The V gene is TRBV27, the J gene TRBJ2-7; 10 nucleotides align to TRBD2. This CDR3 is 14 amino acids long. The V gene end was trimmed by 6 bases and the J gene end by 6 bases; junction bases not matched to a gene: 8. Germline V gene sequence: CDR1 MNHEY, CDR2 SMNVEV (reference sequence). The CDR3 sequence is CASSRTSGPFEQYF. DNA for the CDR3: TGTGCCAGCAGCCGGACTAGCGGTCCATTCGAGCAGTACTTC.

This clone came up a few times. The V gene is TRBV6-5, the J gene TRBJ1-1, with a weak D call TRBD1 (5 bases). From germline, CDR1 is MNHEY and CDR2 SVGAGI. V lost 6 bases, J lost 4 bases, and 15 bases lay in between. This CDR3 spans 14 amino acids. CDR3 coding DNA: TGTGCCAGCAGACGCCGACAGCCTGGCACTGAAGCTTTCTTT. Encoded protein: CASRRRQPGTEAFF.

The rearrangement uses TRBV11-2 and TRBJ1-3; D perhaps matches TRBD1 (6 bases). The CDR3 is 14 amino acids. Germline V gene sequence: CDR1 SGHAT, CDR2 FQNNGV. Trimming pared 7 bases from V and 1 base from J, leaving 11 bases between. CDR3 region: CASKGTWSGNTIYF. In nucleotides, the CDR3 is TGTGCCAGCAAAGGGACATGGTCTGGAAACACCATATATTTT.

The chain combines TRBV7-2 with TRBJ2-2; D gene ambiguous. The CDR3 is 14 residues long. V was pared by 7 bases and J by 6 bases, with 15 bases between. Germline assignment: CDR1 SGHTA and CDR2 FQGNSA. In DNA form, the CDR3 reads TGTGCCAGCACCAACACGGGTTTGGCCGGGGAGCTGTTTTTT. It translates to CASTNTGLAGELFF.

This sequence joins TRBV6-6 and TRBJ1-1, with TRBD1 identical over 8 bases. Unmatched junction bases numbered 11, after V lost 5 bases and J lost 6 bases. CDR3 length: 15 amino acids. The germline V gene has CDR1 MNHNY and CDR2 SVGAGI (reference sequence). CDR3: CASSNPRDRYPEAFF. CDR3 bases: TGTGCCAGCAGTAATCCCCGGGACAGGTACCCTGAAGCTTTCTTT.